This TCR beta chain comes out of a study of spatial heterogeneity in lung cancer. Study-wide background: Sequence detection consistently recorded a greater number of beta-chain than alpha-chain sequences.

Study-wide results and limits: Detection of ubiquitous tumor TCRs in blood was higher at resection than follow-up.

Indicated time point: sample taken at primary tumor resection. No cells were sorted before sequencing. The whole RNA sequenced was extracted from tumor, nontumor lung or frozen PBMC. This clonotype was recorded many times. No antigen is known for it. Germline V gene sequence: CDR1 SGHRS, CDR2 YFSETQ. CDR3 length: 13 residues. V was trimmed by 6 bases and J by 0 bases, leaving 7 bases between them. A unique molecular identifier was carried by every single TCR cDNA molecule. Using its own MiXCR run on the 5' RACE reads, TCRdb lists one record per CDR3 protein. The data show tens of thousands of distinct CDR3 sequences, under 6% seen once.

This chain links TRBV5-1 with TRBJ2-1; a weak D match, TRBD2 (5 bases). The clonotype originates from a male donor with early-stage non-small cell lung cancer. Sequenced here: PBMCs, sampled at surgery. Here the CDR3 reads CASTRDSYNEQFF. The CDR3 DNA is TGCGCCAGCACCCGGGACTCCTACAATGAGCAGTTCTTC.